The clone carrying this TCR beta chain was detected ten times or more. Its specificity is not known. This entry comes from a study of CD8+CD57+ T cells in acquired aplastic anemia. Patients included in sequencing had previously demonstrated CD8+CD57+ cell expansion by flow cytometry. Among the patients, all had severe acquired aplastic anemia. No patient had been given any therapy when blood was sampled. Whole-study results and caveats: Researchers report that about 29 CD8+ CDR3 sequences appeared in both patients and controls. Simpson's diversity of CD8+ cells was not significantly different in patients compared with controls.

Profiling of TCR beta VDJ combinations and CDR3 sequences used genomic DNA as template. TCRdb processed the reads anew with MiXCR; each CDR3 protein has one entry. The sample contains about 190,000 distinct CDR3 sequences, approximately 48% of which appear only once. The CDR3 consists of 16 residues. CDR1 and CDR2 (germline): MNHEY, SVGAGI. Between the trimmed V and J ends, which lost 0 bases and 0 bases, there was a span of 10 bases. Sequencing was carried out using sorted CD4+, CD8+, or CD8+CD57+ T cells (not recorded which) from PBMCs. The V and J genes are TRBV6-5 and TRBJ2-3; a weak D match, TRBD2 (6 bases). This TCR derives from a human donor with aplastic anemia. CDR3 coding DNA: TGTGCCAGCAGTTACTCGGCAGGGACTAGCACAGATACGCAGTATTTT. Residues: CASSYSAGTSTDTQYF.